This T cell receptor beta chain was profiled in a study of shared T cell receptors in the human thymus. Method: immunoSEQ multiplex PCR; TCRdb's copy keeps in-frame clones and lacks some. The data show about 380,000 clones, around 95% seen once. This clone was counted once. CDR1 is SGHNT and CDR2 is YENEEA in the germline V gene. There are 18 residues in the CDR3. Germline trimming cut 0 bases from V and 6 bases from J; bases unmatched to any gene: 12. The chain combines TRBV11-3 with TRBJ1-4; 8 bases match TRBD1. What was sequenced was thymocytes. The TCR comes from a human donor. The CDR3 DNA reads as TGTGCCAGCAGCTTAGATCTACCAGGGACAGGTACTTATGAAAAACTGTTTTTT. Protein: CASSLDLPGTGTYEKLFF.